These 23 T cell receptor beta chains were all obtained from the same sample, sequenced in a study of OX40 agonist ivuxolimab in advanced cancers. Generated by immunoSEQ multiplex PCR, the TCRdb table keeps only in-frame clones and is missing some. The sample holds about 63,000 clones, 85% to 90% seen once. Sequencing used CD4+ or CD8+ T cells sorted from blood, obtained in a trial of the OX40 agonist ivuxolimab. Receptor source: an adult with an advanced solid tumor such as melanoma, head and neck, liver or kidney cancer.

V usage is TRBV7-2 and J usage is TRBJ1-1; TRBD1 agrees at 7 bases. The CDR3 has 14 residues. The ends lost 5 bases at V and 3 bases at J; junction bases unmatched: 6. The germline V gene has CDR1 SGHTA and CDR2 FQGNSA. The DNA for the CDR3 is TGTGCCAGCAGCCCTTTACAGGGGTACACTGAAGCTTTCTTT. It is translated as CASSPLQGYTEAFF.

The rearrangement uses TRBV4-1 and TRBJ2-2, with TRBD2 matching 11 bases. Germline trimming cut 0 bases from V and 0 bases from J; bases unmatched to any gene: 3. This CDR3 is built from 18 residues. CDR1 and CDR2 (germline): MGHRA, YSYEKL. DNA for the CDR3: TGCGCCAGCAGCCAAGAGATGGGACTAGCGGCGAACACCGGGGAGCTGTTTTTT. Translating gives CASSQEMGLAANTGELFF.

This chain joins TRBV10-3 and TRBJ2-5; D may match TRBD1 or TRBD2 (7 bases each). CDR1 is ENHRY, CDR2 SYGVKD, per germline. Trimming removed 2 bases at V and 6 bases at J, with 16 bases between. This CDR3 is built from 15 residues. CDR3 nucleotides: TGTGCCATCAGTGAGAGCGGGGACAGCAGGAAGACCCAGTACTTC. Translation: CAISESGDSRKTQYF.

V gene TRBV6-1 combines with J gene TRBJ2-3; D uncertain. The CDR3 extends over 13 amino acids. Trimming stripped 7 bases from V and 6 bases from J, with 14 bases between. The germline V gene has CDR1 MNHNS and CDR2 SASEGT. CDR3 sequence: CASKQSGSDTQYF. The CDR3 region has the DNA TGTGCCAGCAAACAGTCTGGCTCGGATACGCAGTATTTT.

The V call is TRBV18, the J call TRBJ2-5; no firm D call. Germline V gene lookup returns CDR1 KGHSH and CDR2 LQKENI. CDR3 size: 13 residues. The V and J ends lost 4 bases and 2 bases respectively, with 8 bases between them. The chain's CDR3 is CASSQAWQETQYF. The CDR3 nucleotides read TGTGCCAGCTCACAGGCTTGGCAAGAGACCCAGTACTTC.

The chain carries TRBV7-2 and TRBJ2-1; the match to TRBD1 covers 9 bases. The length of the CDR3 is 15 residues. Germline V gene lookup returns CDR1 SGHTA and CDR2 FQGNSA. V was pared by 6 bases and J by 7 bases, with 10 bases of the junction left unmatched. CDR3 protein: CASRPMTGGGNEQFF. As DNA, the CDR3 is TGTGCCAGCAGACCAATGACAGGGGGTGGGAATGAGCAGTTCTTC.

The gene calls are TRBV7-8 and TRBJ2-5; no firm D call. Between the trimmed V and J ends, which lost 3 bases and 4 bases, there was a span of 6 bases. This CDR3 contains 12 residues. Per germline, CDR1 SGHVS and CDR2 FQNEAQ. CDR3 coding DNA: TGTGCCAGCAGCTTGCCTCGAGAGACCCAGTACTTC. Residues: CASSLPRETQYF.

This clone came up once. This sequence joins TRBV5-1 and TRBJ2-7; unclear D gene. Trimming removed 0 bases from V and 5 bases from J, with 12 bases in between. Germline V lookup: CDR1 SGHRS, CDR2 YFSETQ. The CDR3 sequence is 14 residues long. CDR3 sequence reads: CASSLDPQIDEQYF. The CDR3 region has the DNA TGCGCCAGCAGCTTGGACCCCCAAATCGACGAGCAGTACTTC.

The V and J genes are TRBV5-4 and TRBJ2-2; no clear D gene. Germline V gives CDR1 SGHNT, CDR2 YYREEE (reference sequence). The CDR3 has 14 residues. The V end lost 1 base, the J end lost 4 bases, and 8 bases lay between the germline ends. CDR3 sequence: CASSLTAGTGELFF. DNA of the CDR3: TGTGCCAGCAGCTTGACCGCAGGCACCGGGGAGCTGTTTTTT.

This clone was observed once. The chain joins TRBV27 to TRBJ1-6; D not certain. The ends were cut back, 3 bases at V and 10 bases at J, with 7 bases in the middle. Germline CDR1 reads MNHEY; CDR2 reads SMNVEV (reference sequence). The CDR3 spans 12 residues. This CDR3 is CASSFNGSPLHF. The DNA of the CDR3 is TGTGCCAGCAGTTTCAATGGATCACCCCTCCACTTT.

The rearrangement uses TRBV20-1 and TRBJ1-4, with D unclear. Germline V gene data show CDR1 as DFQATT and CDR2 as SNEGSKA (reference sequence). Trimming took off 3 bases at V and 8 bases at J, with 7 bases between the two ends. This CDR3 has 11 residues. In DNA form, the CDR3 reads TGCAGTGCTAGTTCGAGGGAAAAACTGTTTTTT. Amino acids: CSASSREKLFF.

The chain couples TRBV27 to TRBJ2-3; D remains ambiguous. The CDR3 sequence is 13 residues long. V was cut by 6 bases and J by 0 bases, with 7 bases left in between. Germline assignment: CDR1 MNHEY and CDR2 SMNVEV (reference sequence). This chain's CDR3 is CASREWSTDTQYF. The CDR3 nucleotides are TGTGCCAGCAGGGAGTGGAGCACAGATACGCAGTATTTT.

The CDR3 sequence: CASSAPRSGELFF. DNA for the CDR3: TGTGCCAGCAGCGCCCCCCGATCCGGGGAGCTGTTTTTT. J is TRBJ2-2 and V is TRBV9, with D uncertain. Germline-derived CDR1 and CDR2 are SGDLS and YYNGEE. Trimming took off 3 bases at V and 6 bases at J, with 9 bases between the two ends. The CDR3 runs to 13 residues.

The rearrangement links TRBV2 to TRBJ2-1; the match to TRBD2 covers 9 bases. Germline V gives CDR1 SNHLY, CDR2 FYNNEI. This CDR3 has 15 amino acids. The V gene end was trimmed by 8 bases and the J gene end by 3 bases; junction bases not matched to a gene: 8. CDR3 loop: CASLRETSGYNEQFF. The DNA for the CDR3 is TGTGCCAGCCTGAGGGAGACTAGCGGCTACAATGAGCAGTTCTTC.

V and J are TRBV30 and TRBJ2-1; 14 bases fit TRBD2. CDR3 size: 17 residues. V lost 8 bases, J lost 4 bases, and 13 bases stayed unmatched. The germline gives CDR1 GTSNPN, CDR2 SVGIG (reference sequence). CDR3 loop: CADPGLAGAEGYNEQFF. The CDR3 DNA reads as TGTGCCGATCCGGGACTAGCGGGAGCGGAGGGTTACAATGAGCAGTTCTTC.

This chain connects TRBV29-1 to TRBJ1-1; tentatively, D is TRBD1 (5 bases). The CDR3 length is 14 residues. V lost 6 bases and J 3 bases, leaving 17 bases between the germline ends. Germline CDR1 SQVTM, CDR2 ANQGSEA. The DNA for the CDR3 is TGCAGCGTGACAGACCGCCAGGAGTACACTGAAGCTTTCTTT. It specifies CSVTDRQEYTEAFF.

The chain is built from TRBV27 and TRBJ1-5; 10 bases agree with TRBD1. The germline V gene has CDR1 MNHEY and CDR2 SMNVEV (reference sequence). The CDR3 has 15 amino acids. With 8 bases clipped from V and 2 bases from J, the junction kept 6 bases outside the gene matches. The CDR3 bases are TGTGCCAGCGCCCGCGGGACAGGGGGCAATCAGCCCCAGCATTTT. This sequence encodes CASARGTGGNQPQHF.

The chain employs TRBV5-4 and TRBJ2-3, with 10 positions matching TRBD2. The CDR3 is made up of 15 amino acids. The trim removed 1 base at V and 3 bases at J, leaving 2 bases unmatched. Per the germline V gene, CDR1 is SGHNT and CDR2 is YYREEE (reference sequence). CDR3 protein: CASSLLGLATDTQYF. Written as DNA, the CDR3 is TGTGCCAGCAGCTTGCTGGGACTAGCGACAGATACGCAGTATTTT.

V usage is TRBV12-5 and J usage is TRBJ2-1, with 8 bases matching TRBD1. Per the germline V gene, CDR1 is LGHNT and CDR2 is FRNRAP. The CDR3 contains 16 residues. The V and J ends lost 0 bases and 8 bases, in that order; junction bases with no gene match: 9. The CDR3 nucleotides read TGTGCTAGTGGTTTGGTACTAGGGCAGGGGGCCGATGAGCAGTTCTTC. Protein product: CASGLVLGQGADEQFF.

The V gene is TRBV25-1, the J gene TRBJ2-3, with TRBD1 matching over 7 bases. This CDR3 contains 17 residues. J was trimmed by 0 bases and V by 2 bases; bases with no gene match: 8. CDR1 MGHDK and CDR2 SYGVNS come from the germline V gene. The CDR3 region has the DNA TGTGCCAGCAGTGAAGTCTTTGAGACAGGGAGCACAGATACGCAGTATTTT. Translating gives CASSEVFETGSTDTQYF. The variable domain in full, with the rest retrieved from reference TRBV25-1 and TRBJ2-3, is EADIYQTPRYLVIGTGKKITLECSQTMGHDKMYWYQQDPGMELHLIHYSYGVNSTEKGDLSSESTVSRIRTEHFPLTLESARPSHTSQYLCASSEVFETGSTDTQYFGPGTRLTVL.

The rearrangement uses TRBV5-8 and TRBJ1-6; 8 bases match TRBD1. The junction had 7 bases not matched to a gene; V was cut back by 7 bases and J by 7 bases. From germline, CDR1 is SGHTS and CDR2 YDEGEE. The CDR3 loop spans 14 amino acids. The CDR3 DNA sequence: TGTGCCAGCCGAGGTACAGGGGGAAATTCACCCCTCCACTTT. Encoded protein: CASRGTGGNSPLHF.

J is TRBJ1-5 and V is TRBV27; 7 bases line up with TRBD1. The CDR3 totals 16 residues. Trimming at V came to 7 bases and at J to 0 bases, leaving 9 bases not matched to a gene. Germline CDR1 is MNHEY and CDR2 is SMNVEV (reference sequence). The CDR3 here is CASKEGAPLSNQPQHF. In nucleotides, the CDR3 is TGTGCCAGCAAGGAGGGGGCCCCCCTTAGCAATCAGCCCCAGCATTTT.

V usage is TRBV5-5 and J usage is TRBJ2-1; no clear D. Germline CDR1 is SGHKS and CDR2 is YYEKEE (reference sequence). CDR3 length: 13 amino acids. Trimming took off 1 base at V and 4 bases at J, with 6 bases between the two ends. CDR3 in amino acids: CASSLLGYNEQFF. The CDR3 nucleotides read TGTGCCAGCAGCTTGTTGGGTTACAATGAGCAGTTCTTC.